The 32 T cell receptor beta chains reported below all come from one sample, sequenced in a study of CD8 T cells in ankylosing spondylitis. TCRdb ran MiXCR on the 5' RACE reads and lists one entry per CDR3 protein. The table lists 380,000 or so distinct CDR3 sequences, roughly 20% of them singletons. The sequenced material came from blood, either unsorted or a sorted T cell fraction (not recorded which). The source of these receptors is a male donor with ankylosing spondylitis or in good health (not recorded which).

To note about this clonotype: An end of the junction differs from the germline gene, which may be a read error. The V gene is TRBV5-4, the J gene TRBJ2-1, with D possibly being TRBD2 (6 bases). Per the germline V gene, CDR1 is SGHNT and CDR2 is YYREEE (reference sequence). CDR3 length: 15 residues. In DNA form, the CDR3 reads TGTGCCGGCAGCTTATTGGTAGCGGCACATAATGAGCAGTTCTTC. Protein sequence: CAGSLLVAAHNEQFF.

The chain uses TRBV13 and TRBJ2-7; D remains unclear. The length of the CDR3 is 13 residues. Trimming pared 5 bases from V and 4 bases from J, leaving 12 bases between. From germline, CDR1 is PRHDT and CDR2 FYEKMQ (reference sequence). The CDR3 region has the DNA TGTGCCAGCAGCACACGACTCACATACGAGCAGTACTTC. Protein sequence: CASSTRLTYEQYF.

V and J are TRBV4-2 and TRBJ2-5; TRBD1 matches 7 bases. J gave up 2 bases and V 4 bases, and 7 bases lay outside the gene matches. CDR3 length: 15 amino acids. Germline-derived CDR1 and CDR2 are LGHNA and YNFKEQ. Here the CDR3 DNA reads TGTGCCAGCAGCCGAGCTCTGGGACAGCAAGAGACCCAGTACTTC. Protein: CASSRALGQQETQYF.

This clonotype has a count of ten or more. The chain combines TRBV11-2 with TRBJ2-7; D is unresolved. The CDR3 extends over 13 amino acids. The V gene's germline CDR1 is SGHAT and CDR2 FQNNGV. Trimming cost V 3 bases and J 2 bases, with 8 bases left between them. Written as DNA, the CDR3 is TGTGCCAGCAGCTTTTCAGTAACCTACGAGCAGTACTTC. Protein sequence: CASSFSVTYEQYF.

The gene calls are TRBV10-3 and TRBJ2-3; maybe TRBD1 (6 bases). Trimming took off 4 bases at V and 6 bases at J, with 17 bases between the two ends. The CDR3 extends over 15 amino acids. Per germline, CDR1 ENHRY and CDR2 SYGVKD. CDR3: CAISGVGQLPDTQYF. The DNA of the CDR3 is TGTGCCATCAGTGGGGTCGGACAGCTACCGGATACGCAGTATTTT.

This clonotype was detected ten times or more. This chain joins TRBV7-9 and TRBJ2-7, with D possibly being TRBD1 (7 bases). The V end lost 4 bases, the J end lost 1 base, and 11 bases lay between the germline ends. The CDR3 contains 14 residues. Germline V gene data show CDR1 as SEHNR and CDR2 as FQNEAQ (reference sequence). The CDR3 loop is CASSSRDSSYEQYF. In DNA form, the CDR3 reads TGTGCCAGCAGCTCGCGGGACAGTTCCTACGAGCAGTACTTC.

The table lists this clonotype with a few counts. The chain has TRBV12-3 or TRBV12-4 and TRBJ2-3; no clear D gene. V was shortened by 6 bases and J by 1 base, with 5 bases between the two germline ends. The CDR3 runs to 12 residues. The CDR3 nucleotides read TGTGCCAGCAGCGGACGCACAGATACGCAGTATTTT. It specifies CASSGRTDTQYF.

The table lists this clonotype with many counts. The chain couples TRBV29-1 to TRBJ2-7; weak D call: TRBD1 (8 bases). The CDR3 is made up of 14 amino acids. The germline V and J ends were trimmed by 0 bases and 2 bases, with 11 bases remaining between them. Per germline, CDR1 SQVTM and CDR2 ANQGSEA. This chain's CDR3 is CSVEEQGGAYEQYF. The CDR3 nucleotides read TGCAGCGTTGAAGAACAGGGGGGGGCCTACGAGCAGTACTTC.

About this clonotype itself: A single base separates this from a much larger clone, so it may be a read error. The chain has TRBV6-6 and TRBJ2-7; D unresolved. Germline assignment: CDR1 MNHNY and CDR2 SVGAGI (reference sequence). The length of the CDR3 is 12 residues. V lost 0 bases and J 3 bases, leaving 3 bases between the germline ends. In DNA form, the CDR3 reads TGTGCCAGCAGTTACTCGTTCTACGAGCAGTACTTC. It codes for CASSYSFYEQYF.

Written as DNA, the CDR3 is TGTGCCAGCAGTTACTTCCCGGGGGCATCCTACGAGCAGTACTTC. It specifies CASSYFPGASYEQYF. V usage is TRBV6-2 or TRBV6-3 and J usage is TRBJ2-7, with D tentatively TRBD1 or TRBD2 (6 bases each). Between the trimmed V and J ends, which lost 1 base and 1 base, there was a span of 11 bases. The CDR3 runs to 15 residues. From germline, CDR1 is MNHEY and CDR2 SVGEGT.

The chain links TRBV6-5 to TRBJ2-3; no clear D gene. Trimming took 8 bases from V and 6 from J, leaving 9 bases between them. Germline V gene lookup returns CDR1 MNHEY and CDR2 SVGAGI. This CDR3 spans 11 amino acids. In nucleotides, the CDR3 is TGTGCCAGCCAGATCAGGGATACGCAGTATTTT. Translating gives CASQIRDTQYF.

J is TRBJ2-7 and V is TRBV4-1, with D uncertain. V gave up 1 base and J gave up 1 base, with 8 bases separating them. CDR1 MGHRA and CDR2 YSYEKL come from the germline V gene. The CDR3 spans 14 residues. The CDR3 DNA follows: TGCGCCAGCAGCCAAGTTCCCAGGTCCTACGAGCAGTACTTC. It encodes CASSQVPRSYEQYF.

This clonotype was seen at least ten times. The J gene is TRBJ2-3, the V gene TRBV12-3 or TRBV12-4; D is undetermined. The CDR3 has 13 amino acids. V was cut by 3 bases and J by 3 bases, with 7 bases left in between. The chain's CDR3 is CASSFSETDTQYF. The CDR3 DNA reads as TGTGCCAGCAGTTTTTCCGAGACAGATACGCAGTATTTT.

This clonotype was seen a few times. The rearrangement links TRBV16 to TRBJ2-7; no definite D call. The CDR3 runs to 14 residues. Per germline, CDR1 KGHSY and CDR2 FQNENV. The V gene lost 4 bases and the J gene lost 3 bases, with 13 bases spanning the gap. The CDR3 reads CASSPELRIYEQYF. The CDR3 nucleotides are TGTGCCAGCAGCCCCGAACTTAGGATCTACGAGCAGTACTTC.

The chain uses TRBV12-3 or TRBV12-4 and TRBJ2-7; 7 nucleotides align to TRBD2. With V trimmed by 3 bases and J by 1 base, 6 bases remained unmatched. This CDR3 spans 15 amino acids. CDR3 sequence (DNA): TGTGCCAGCAGTTTGGGCGACGGGGGGTCCTACGAGCAGTACTTC. It codes for CASSLGDGGSYEQYF.

The V and J genes are TRBV27 and TRBJ2-3; D is uncertain. The germline V gene has CDR1 MNHEY and CDR2 SMNVEV (reference sequence). The length of the CDR3 is 14 residues. The V end lost 10 bases, the J end lost 3 bases, and 17 bases lay between the germline ends. CDR3 DNA sequence: TGTGCCATCCCGGTTGAAGAAATAACAGATACGCAGTATTTT. Protein: CAIPVEEITDTQYF.

The J gene is TRBJ2-7, the V gene TRBV7-9, with D hard to call. This CDR3 spans 15 amino acids. V lost 4 bases and J 0 bases, leaving 13 bases between the germline ends. Germline assignment: CDR1 SEHNR and CDR2 FQNEAQ (reference sequence). CDR3 protein: CASSSEGKSSYEQYF. CDR3 in DNA: TGTGCCAGCAGCTCGGAAGGGAAAAGCTCCTACGAGCAGTACTTC.

V and J are TRBV7-9 and TRBJ2-4; D gene unclear. The length of the CDR3 is 15 residues. In germline, CDR1 is SEHNR, CDR2 FQNEAQ (reference sequence). Trimming shortened V by 3 bases and J by 8 bases, and 17 bases separated the two germline ends. The CDR3 DNA is TGTGCCAGCAGCTTGCCTCGGGCGGAAAGGGACATTCAGTACTTC. Its translation: CASSLPRAERDIQYF.

This clonotype was detected many times. J is TRBJ2-1 and V is TRBV6-1; 11 nucleotides line up with TRBD2. Germline loops: CDR1 MNHNS, CDR2 SASEGT. This CDR3 contains 16 residues. The ends lost 2 bases at V and 7 bases at J; junction bases unmatched: 7. The chain's CDR3 is CASSELAASGGNEQFF. The CDR3 nucleotides are TGTGCCAGCAGTGAACTGGCGGCTAGCGGGGGGAATGAGCAGTTCTTC.

There are a few counts of this clonotype. The rearrangement uses TRBV7-3 and TRBJ2-1, with 8 bases fitting TRBD2. CDR3 length equals 16 residues. V lost 4 bases to trimming and J lost 9 bases; unmatched junction nucleotides: 14. The germline V gene encodes CDR1 SGHTA and CDR2 FQGTGA. DNA for the CDR3: TGTGCCAGCAGCTCCACCACGGGACTAGATATCCGTGAGCAGTTCTTC. Its translation is CASSSTTGLDIREQFF.

This clonotype was recorded a few times. The gene calls are TRBV9 and TRBJ2-7; 12 bases agree with TRBD1. The ends lost 4 bases at V and 3 bases at J; junction bases unmatched: 8. CDR3 size: 16 residues. Looked up from germline, CDR1 is SGDLS and CDR2 is YYNGEE. CDR3 amino acids: CASSQGTGGNLYEQYF. The CDR3 DNA is TGTGCCAGCAGCCAAGGGACAGGGGGCAACCTCTACGAGCAGTACTTC. Full variable domain (remainder filled in from reference TRBV9 and TRBJ2-7): DSGVTQTPKHLITATGQRVTLRCSPRSGDLSVYWYQQSLDQGLQFLIQYYNGEERAKGNILERFSAQQFPDLHSELNLSSLELGDSALYFCASSQGTGGNLYEQYFGPGTRLTVT.

The V and J genes are TRBV7-2 and TRBJ2-2, with D unresolved. CDR1 and CDR2 from the germline V gene are SGHTA and FQGNSA. The CDR3 has 15 amino acids. The V end was cut by 2 bases, the J end by 3 bases, with 10 bases between. The CDR3 nucleotides read TGTGCCAGCAGCTTATACTCGCTGGACACCGGGGAGCTGTTTTTT. Translating it yields CASSLYSLDTGELFF.

This clonotype has just a few counts. The gene calls are TRBV7-3 and TRBJ2-1; possible D gene TRBD2, 5 bases. The CDR3 length is 15 residues. Germline V gives CDR1 SGHTA, CDR2 FQGTGA. V was clipped by 1 base and J by 7 bases, with 14 bases between them. The CDR3 region is CASSLNPTTGNEQFF. CDR3 sequence (DNA): TGTGCCAGCAGCTTAAATCCGACCACGGGAAATGAGCAGTTCTTC.

This clonotype was seen more than once but under ten times. V gene TRBV29-1 combines with J gene TRBJ2-3; D not resolved. The germline CDR1 and CDR2 sequences are SQVTM and ANQGSEA. V was shortened by 4 bases and J by 1 base, with 12 bases between the two germline ends. This CDR3 spans 14 amino acids. CDR3 nucleotide sequence: TGCAGCGTTGCCCACAGAGACCGCACAGATACGCAGTATTTT. This encodes CSVAHRDRTDTQYF.

This clonotype was observed a few times. This chain uses TRBV30 with TRBJ2-1; D is uncertain. The V and J ends lost 1 base and 9 bases respectively, with 7 bases between them. Germline V gene data show CDR1 as GTSNPN and CDR2 as SVGIG (reference sequence). The CDR3 spans 11 residues. This chain's CDR3 is CAWSAILEQFF. CDR3 bases: TGTGCCTGGAGTGCTATACTTGAGCAGTTCTTC. The entire variable domain, with the rest obtained from reference TRBV30 and TRBJ2-1, is as follows: SQTIHQWPATLVQPVGSPLSLECTVEGTSNPNLYWYRQAAGRGLQLLFYSVGIGQISSEVPQNLSASRPQDRQFILSSKKLLLSDSGFYLCAWSAILEQFFGPGTRLTVL.

The gene calls are TRBV12-3 or TRBV12-4 and TRBJ2-1, with 8 bases aligning to TRBD2. Trimming cost V 3 bases and J 7 bases; bases outside gene matches: 5. This CDR3 has 14 residues. CDR3 sequence: CASSLSRGGNEQFF. CDR3 nucleotides: TGTGCCAGCAGTTTGAGTCGGGGGGGAAATGAGCAGTTCTTC.

This clonotype showed up just a few times. The CDR3, as DNA: TGTGCCAGCAGTGCCTTGGGCACCGGGGAGCTGTTTTTT. It specifies CASSALGTGELFF. The chain couples TRBV27 to TRBJ2-2; D gene unclear. This CDR3 spans 13 amino acids. The V gene's germline CDR1 is MNHEY and CDR2 SMNVEV (reference sequence). The V gene lost 5 bases and the J gene lost 4 bases, with 8 bases spanning the gap.

This clonotype showed up just a few times. This chain uses TRBV5-1 with TRBJ2-3, with D uncertain. V was clipped by 0 bases and J by 6 bases, with 5 bases between them. Germline CDR1 SGHRS, CDR2 YFSETQ. This CDR3 comprises 12 residues. In DNA, the CDR3 is TGCGCCAGCAGCTTGGCCTGGGATACGCAGTATTTT. Translated: CASSLAWDTQYF.

This clonotype was counted only a few times. The J gene is TRBJ2-4, the V gene TRBV7-9; D ambiguous. The CDR3 is made up of 14 amino acids. The V gene's germline CDR1 is SEHNR and CDR2 FQNEAQ (reference sequence). The ends were cut back, 1 base at V and 0 bases at J, with 4 bases in the middle. The CDR3 bases are TGTGCCAGCAGCTTAGGTCTAGCCAAAAACATTCAGTACTTC. Translated: CASSLGLAKNIQYF.

This clonotype was detected a few times. V and J are TRBV29-1 and TRBJ1-1, with D possibly being TRBD1 (6 bases). Per germline, CDR1 SQVTM and CDR2 ANQGSEA. Trimming took 2 bases from V and 4 from J, leaving 11 bases between them. This CDR3 spans 13 amino acids. The CDR3 loop reads CSVEWGGGTEAFF. The CDR3, as DNA: TGCAGCGTTGAATGGGGGGGCGGCACTGAAGCTTTCTTT.

This clonotype was detected many times. The CDR3: CASSLDGGSYNEQFF. DNA of the CDR3: TGTGCCAGCAGTTTAGATGGGGGCTCCTACAATGAGCAGTTCTTC. The chain employs TRBV5-4 and TRBJ2-1, with D possibly called TRBD1 or TRBD2 (5 bases each). Germline V lookup: CDR1 SGHNT, CDR2 YYREEE (reference sequence). The CDR3 runs to 15 residues. V lost 5 bases and J 0 bases, leaving 12 bases between the germline ends.

The chain couples TRBV29-1 to TRBJ2-5, with 7 bases fitting TRBD1. The ends lost 3 bases at V and 2 bases at J; junction bases unmatched: 6. The CDR3 totals 14 residues. Germline loops: CDR1 SQVTM, CDR2 ANQGSEA. The CDR3 nucleotides are TGCAGCGTTGAGAGCCGGGACAGACAAGAGACCCAGTACTTC. Its protein is CSVESRDRQETQYF.